The 5 T cell receptor beta chains below were found in one sample sequenced in a study of low-dose radiotherapy and immunotherapy resistance in tumors. Alpha- and beta-chain coverage of first-strand cDNA came from TRAV- and TRBV-specific primers. Amplification of TCRs used a constant-region primer and V-primer adapter for approximately 19 PCR cycles. TCRdb passed the reads through MiXCR, listing each CDR3 protein once. The sample has more than 30,000 distinct CDR3 sequences, around 50% seen once. As to time point: after trial treatment. Regarding treatment: LDRT plus nivolumab, ipilimumab, low-dose cyclophosphamide and aspirin (RACIN trial). The sequenced sample was PBMCs, obtained after low-dose radiotherapy plus immunotherapy. These receptors were collected from a male donor with gallbladder cancer.

The chain carries TRBV4-2 and TRBJ2-1; 7 bases map to TRBD2. V shed 2 bases and J 16 bases; nucleotides not matched to a gene: 11. CDR1 LGHNA and CDR2 YNFKEQ come from the germline V gene. The CDR3 totals 13 residues. CDR3 nucleotides: TGTGCCAGCAGCCAATGGGGGGGTCCCCCCTCATTCTTC. This encodes CASSQWGGPPSFF.

This clonotype was recorded many times. The rearrangement uses TRBV27 and TRBJ2-2; possible D gene TRBD2, 5 bases. CDR3 length: 15 residues. CDR1 is MNHEY, CDR2 SMNVEV, per germline (reference sequence). The ends were cut back, 5 bases at V and 3 bases at J, with 13 bases in the middle. The DNA of the CDR3 is TGTGCCAGCAGTCAGAGGGTGGCAGACACCGGGGAGCTGTTTTTT. This gives the protein CASSQRVADTGELFF.

The V and J genes are TRBV10-3 and TRBJ2-7; 8 bases match TRBD2. This CDR3 has 14 residues. CDR1 and CDR2 (germline): ENHRY, SYGVKD. The V segment lost 4 bases and the J segment 6 bases; nucleotides outside the gene matches: 8. CDR3 loop: CAISGAGGNREQYF. The DNA for the CDR3 is TGTGCCATCAGTGGGGCGGGGGGAAACCGCGAGCAGTACTTC.

The chain combines TRBV5-4 with TRBJ1-1; no firm D call. This CDR3 has 14 residues. The ends were cut back, 5 bases at V and 1 base at J, with 12 bases in the middle. Germline V lookup: CDR1 SGHNT, CDR2 YYREEE (reference sequence). The CDR3 loop is CASSRSRANTEAFF. The CDR3 DNA is TGTGCCAGCAGTAGGTCCCGCGCGAACACTGAAGCTTTCTTT. Based on the CDR3 plus reference TRBV5-4 and TRBJ1-1, the full variable domain is ETGVTQSPTHLIKTRGQQVTLRCSSQSGHNTVSWYQQALGQGPQFIFQYYREEENGRGNFPPRFSGLQFPNYSSELNVNALELDDSALYLCASSRSRANTEAFFGQGTRLTVV.

This clonotype was detected ten times or more. The chain uses TRBV27 and TRBJ2-4; 7 bases map to TRBD2. The junction had 10 bases not matched to a gene; V was cut back by 8 bases and J by 0 bases. The length of the CDR3 is 16 residues. Looked up from germline, CDR1 is MNHEY and CDR2 is SMNVEV (reference sequence). The CDR3 nucleotides are TGTGCCAGCGCACTGGGACTAACCCTAGCCAAAAACATTCAGTACTTC. Its translation is CASALGLTLAKNIQYF.